This T cell receptor (beta chain) was captured in a study of monozygotic twins with inflammatory bowel disease. Whole-study findings and limits: Repertoire similarity was not found to differ between concordant and discordant twins, possibly from limited power. IBD patients displayed reduced TCRbeta diversity (inverse Simpson) when set against healthy co-twins.

As regards this clonotype: Its cognate antigen is unknown.

The quantity of total RNA per TCR library was around 3.5 ug. Both TCRalpha and TCRbeta cDNA were subjected to two nested PCRs lasting approximately 16 and 9 cycles. TCRdb re-called the 5' RACE reads and shows each CDR3 protein once, DNA omitted. The listing records some 190,000 distinct CDR3 sequences. Sequences were obtained from blood. The TCR originated in a human donor with ulcerative colitis or Crohn's disease, or a healthy co-twin of an affected twin (not recorded which).

CDR3 protein: CASSATLWTEAFF. The chain employs TRBV7-2 and TRBJ1-1. CDR1 is SGHTA and CDR2 is FQGNSA in the germline V gene. The CDR3 extends over 13 amino acids.